A selection of T cell receptor beta chains follows, all from one sample in a study of OX40 agonist ivuxolimab in advanced cancers. Only in-frame clones appear in the TCRdb table, and some are missing; sequencing was by immunoSEQ multiplex PCR. Among approximately 94,000 clones listed, roughly 90% were seen once. This sample comprised CD4+ or CD8+ T cells sorted from blood, obtained in a trial of the OX40 agonist ivuxolimab. The receptors were sampled from an adult with an advanced solid tumor such as melanoma, head and neck, liver or kidney cancer. The CDR3 runs from the conserved cysteine through the conserved F or W. D genes are given only for firm matches. Not every row has a clone size; where given, it reads once, few, many or a size class.

CDR3 DNA	CDR3 protein	V gene	CDR3 length	D gene	J gene	clone size
TGTGCCACCAGCAGAGGACGGGTGGGCTCCTACGAGCAGTACTTC	CATSRGRVGSYEQYF	TRBV15	15	.	TRBJ2-7	once
TGTGCCAGCAGCCAAGATCTACGGAGCCAAGAGACCCAGTACTTC	CASSQDLRSQETQYF	TRBV4-2	15	.	TRBJ2-5	.
TGTGCCAGCAGCATCCCGGGACTAGCAGATACGCAGTATTTT	CASSIPGLADTQYF	TRBV5-4	14	TRBD2	TRBJ2-3	once
TGTGCCAGCAGGATGGACAGGGATAGCAATCAGCCCCAGCATTTT	CASRMDRDSNQPQHF	TRBV7-2	15	TRBD1	TRBJ1-5	.
TGTGCCAGCAGTTTCCGTCGAGAGACCCAGTACTTC	CASSFRRETQYF	TRBV28	12	.	TRBJ2-5	.
TGTGCCAGCTCACAACCGGGCATCGCGGCCCAAGAGACCCAGTACTTC	CASSQPGIAAQETQYF	TRBV18	16	.	TRBJ2-5	.
TGTGCCAGCAGCTTCGAGCGCGTAGGCTACACCTTC	CASSFERVGYTF	TRBV7-9	12	.	TRBJ1-2	.
TGTGCCAGCAGCGCGGGACAGGGCGAAACTAATGAAAAACTGTTTTTT	CASSAGQGETNEKLFF	TRBV7-9	16	TRBD1	TRBJ1-4	.
TGTGCCAGCAGCTTGTTAGCGGGAGGGCCTCGGGAGCAGTACTTC	CASSLLAGGPREQYF	TRBV11-2	15	TRBD2	TRBJ2-7	.
TGTGCCAGCAGCTTAACCCCGGCTAGCGGGAGGGCCGGGGAGCTGTTTTTT	CASSLTPASGRAGELFF	TRBV7-3	17	TRBD2	TRBJ2-2	.
TGTGCCACCAGCAGAGGCCATGGAGAATCCTACGAGCAGTACTTC	CATSRGHGESYEQYF	TRBV15	15	.	TRBJ2-7	.
TGTGCCAGCTCACCCGGGGTGTACGTTTACACCGGGGAGCTGTTTTTT	CASSPGVYVYTGELFF	TRBV18	16	.	TRBJ2-2	.
TGTGCCAGCAGTGAAGCGGGGGTGATCGGCGTGTACTTC	CASSEAGVIGVYF	TRBV6-1	13	.	TRBJ2-7	.
TGTGCCAGCAGCCGGGCCGGGACAGGGGGCTCCTACGAGCAGTACTTC	CASSRAGTGGSYEQYF	TRBV14	16	TRBD1	TRBJ2-7	once
TGCGCCAGCAGAGCCTTCCGGGGATCCACCGGGGAGCTGTTTTTT	CASRAFRGSTGELFF	TRBV5-1	15	.	TRBJ2-2	.
TGTGCCAGCAGCTTAGGGACAGTTACTGAAGCTTTCTTT	CASSLGTVTEAFF	TRBV7-9	13	.	TRBJ1-1	.
TGTGCCAGCAACAAGTTTGGCAATCAGCCCCAGCATTTT	CASNKFGNQPQHF	TRBV2	13	.	TRBJ1-5	.
TGTGCCAGCAAGCGGGAAAACGGCAATTCACCCCTCCACTTT	CASKRENGNSPLHF	TRBV6-1	14	.	TRBJ1-6	.
TGTGCCAGCAGCTTACTCAAGGCGGGAGGCTCCTACGAGCAGTACTTC	CASSLLKAGGSYEQYF	TRBV7-8	16	TRBD2	TRBJ2-7	.
TGTGCCAGCAGTGACCCTTCCCCCACAGGGGACACTGAAGCTTTCTTT	CASSDPSPTGDTEAFF	TRBV25-1	16	TRBD1	TRBJ1-1	.
TGCGCCAGCAGCCCGGGGCTAGCGGGAGGGCCAGGCGAGACCCAGTACTTC	CASSPGLAGGPGETQYF	TRBV5-1	17	TRBD2	TRBJ2-5	.
TGTGCCAGCTCACCAAAGGGTAACTACAATGAGCAGTTCTTC	CASSPKGNYNEQFF	TRBV18	14	.	TRBJ2-1	.
TGTGCCAGCAGCGTGACAGGTAACAATCAGCCCCAGCATTTT	CASSVTGNNQPQHF	TRBV7-6	14	.	TRBJ1-5	.
TGTGCCAGCAGTTCCCTCCCGGGACAGCAGTTCTTC	CASSSLPGQQFF	TRBV6-5	12	.	TRBJ2-1	.
TGTGCCAGTAGTATAGTCTGGACAAGACAAGAGACCCAGTACTTC	CASSIVWTRQETQYF	TRBV19	15	.	TRBJ2-5	.
TGCAGCGTGAGGGGAGGACTGAACACTGAAGCTTTCTTT	CSVRGGLNTEAFF	TRBV29-1	13	.	TRBJ1-1	.
TGCAGTGGACTGGCTCAAGAGACCCAGTACTTC	CSGLAQETQYF	TRBV20-1	11	.	TRBJ2-5	.
TGTGCCAGCCAGAACTGGGAGACTAACTATGGCTACACCTTC	CASQNWETNYGYTF	TRBV28	14	.	TRBJ1-2	few
TGTGCCAGCAGCGTAGGGGTTGGGACAGGGGGAGTGACCCAGTACTTC	CASSVGVGTGGVTQYF	TRBV9	16	TRBD1	TRBJ2-5	once
TGCAGCCCCCCTGGACACGGGGGATATGAGCAGTACTTC	CSPPGHGGYEQYF	TRBV29-1	13	.	TRBJ2-7	.
TGTGCCAGCAGCTTAGCCGGGGGAAACACCATATATTTT	CASSLAGGNTIYF	TRBV7-9	13	.	TRBJ1-3	.
TGTGCCAGCAGCCAAGGGGCAGTCTACGAGCAGTACTTC	CASSQGAVYEQYF	TRBV6-5	13	.	TRBJ2-7	.
TGTGCCAGCAGCTCAGGGGGATCGGACGAGCAGTACTTC	CASSSGGSDEQYF	TRBV5-4	13	TRBD1	TRBJ2-7	.
TGTGCCAGCAGTCAACAGGGAAATGCTTTCTTT	CASSQQGNAFF	TRBV28	11	.	TRBJ1-1	.
TGTGCCAGCCAGGGCAGAGTGAACACTGAAGCTTTCTTT	CASQGRVNTEAFF	TRBV6-5	13	.	TRBJ1-1	.